These T cell receptor beta chains were read from a single sample in a study of blood T cells in healthy people across ages. TCRdb fed the 5' RACE reads into MiXCR, producing one record per CDR3 protein. The sample includes under 2,000,000 distinct CDR3 sequences, roughly 49% seen only once; the top ten take around 2.1%. Sequencing was done on a sample of blood. The origin of the receptors is a woman aged 35 to 49 in good health. Each CDR3 is given with its conserved first and last residue.

j_gene: TRBJ2-1; v_gene: TRBV7-2; CDR3aa: CASSFNARLAGNEQFF
j_gene: TRBJ1-5; v_gene: TRBV27; CDR3aa: CASGQDISVSNQPQHF
j_gene: NA; v_gene: TRBV24-1; CDR3aa: CATSEWGYEQYF
j_gene: TRBJ2-5; v_gene: TRBV20-1; CDR3aa: CSARARTSGGAQETQYF
j_gene: TRBJ2-5; v_gene: TRBV11-3; CDR3aa: CASSAATGTGGDEQYF
j_gene: TRBJ2-7; v_gene: TRBV19; CDR3aa: CATRDRDRVYNEQYF
j_gene: TRBJ2-1; v_gene: TRBV5-4; CDR3aa: CASSLVPADEQFF
j_gene: TRBJ1-1; v_gene: TRBV20-1; CDR3aa: CSATFQGNTEAFF
j_gene: TRBJ2-5; v_gene: TRBV27; CDR3aa: CASSRLYRDQETQYF
j_gene: TRBJ2-1; v_gene: TRBV5-5; CDR3aa: CASSLGINNEQFF
j_gene: TRBJ2-3; v_gene: TRBV7-9; CDR3aa: CASSFWAGGPTDTQYF
j_gene: TRBJ1-6; v_gene: TRBV12-3/TRBV12-4; CDR3aa: CASSLSGYNSPLHF
j_gene: TRBJ2-1; v_gene: TRBV27; CDR3aa: CASSLQTAQYNEQFF
j_gene: TRBJ2-3; v_gene: TRBV5-5; CDR3aa: CASSLDPGGLSDTQYF
j_gene: TRBJ2-1; v_gene: TRBV7-2; CDR3aa: CASFSTVSQPHNEQFF
j_gene: TRBJ2-7; v_gene: TRBV18; CDR3aa: CASSPGRYYEQYF
j_gene: TRBJ2-3; v_gene: TRBV27; CDR3aa: CASSLAPEGTRTQYF
j_gene: TRBJ2-3; v_gene: TRBV2; CDR3aa: CATKGATQYF
j_gene: TRBJ2-7; v_gene: TRBV2; CDR3aa: CASRARVGSSYEQYF
j_gene: TRBJ2-3; v_gene: TRBV29-1; CDR3aa: CSVERTQQTTDTQYF
j_gene: TRBJ2-3; v_gene: TRBV7-8; CDR3aa: CASSLNLPIAGTDTQYF